Listed below are T cell receptor beta chains from one sample, sequenced in a study of blood T cell repertoires in COVID-19. The method was immunoSEQ multiplex PCR; TCRdb's version includes in-frame clones alone and lacks a portion of them. The repertoire includes around 100,000 clones, around 92% of them detected once, and less than 3.5% sits in the top ten. The sample taken for sequencing was peripheral blood. Every receptor here comes from a man in his fifties with COVID-19, enrolled during active disease. Both conserved end residues are part of each CDR3. The D gene is left open where the match is weak. Some rows mark clone size as missing; the rest say once, few, many or name a class of expanded clone.

abundance,j_gene,d_gene,v_gene,CDR3nt,CDR3aa
-,TRBJ1-1,TRBD1,TRBV18,TGTGCCAGCTCACAGGACAGGGGTTATATGAACACTGAAGCTTTCTTT,CASSQDRGYMNTEAFF
-,TRBJ1-1,-,TRBV6-5,TGTGCCAGCAGTTACCCAGGGCGGACTGAAGCTTTCTTT,CASSYPGRTEAFF
-,TRBJ1-2,TRBD1,TRBV28,TGTGCCAGCACCTACAGGGGTTTCGGCTACACCTTC,CASTYRGFGYTF
-,TRBJ1-6,-,TRBV7-2,TGTGCCAGCAGCTTAAATCGGGGGAATTCACCCCTCCACTTT,CASSLNRGNSPLHF
-,TRBJ1-1,TRBD1,TRBV10-3,TGTGCCATCCGGGACAGGGACATCGCTGAAGCTTTCTTT,CAIRDRDIAEAFF
-,TRBJ2-5,TRBD2,TRBV7-2,TGTGCCAGCAGCTTAATGGGGAGGGCCCCACAAGAGACCCAGTACTTC,CASSLMGRAPQETQYF
-,TRBJ2-5,-,TRBV24-1,TGTGCCACCAGTGATCCCACAGGGCCGGAGACCCAGTACTTC,CATSDPTGPETQYF
-,TRBJ1-5,-,TRBV10-3,TGTGCCATCAGCGGGGACACAAGCAATCAGCCCCAGCATTTT,CAISGDTSNQPQHF
-,TRBJ1-3,-,TRBV7-9,TGTGCCAGCAGACGGGGCTCTGGAAACACCATATATTTT,CASRRGSGNTIYF
-,TRBJ1-2,-,TRBV6-5,TGTGCCAGCAGTCCACGGGAGGGTGGCTATGGCTACACCTTC,CASSPREGGYGYTF
few,TRBJ1-2,-,TRBV14,TGTGCCAGCAGCCAAGAATGGGGGGGGTTTGGCTACACCTTC,CASSQEWGGFGYTF
-,TRBJ1-2,-,TRBV6-1,TGTGCCAGCAGTGAACCGCCCGGGTTCGGTGGCTACACCTTC,CASSEPPGFGGYTF
-,TRBJ1-4,TRBD1,TRBV5-1,TGCGCCAGCAGCTTGGGACAGGGGCGTGCAACTAATGAAAAACTGTTTTTT,CASSLGQGRATNEKLFF
-,TRBJ2-5,TRBD1,TRBV15,TGTGCCACCAGCCGGGACAGGGCTAACCAAGAGACCCAGTACTTC,CATSRDRANQETQYF
few,TRBJ1-2,TRBD1,TRBV9,TGTGCCAGCAGCGCAGACGACAGGGGAGGTGGCTACACCTTC,CASSADDRGGGYTF
-,TRBJ1-1,TRBD1,TRBV29-1,TGCAGCGTCACGAGACAGGGGGACAGTGAAGCTTTCTTT,CSVTRQGDSEAFF
-,TRBJ1-2,-,TRBV12-3/TRBV12-4,TGTGCCAGCAGTTTCTCAGGGAACTATGGCTACACCTTC,CASSFSGNYGYTF
-,TRBJ1-5,-,TRBV10-3,TGTGCCATCAGTGAGCAAGGGAGTAGCAATCAGCCCCAGCATTTT,CAISEQGSSNQPQHF
once,TRBJ1-5,TRBD1,TRBV7-9,TGTGCCAGCAGCTTCGTGTTAGGGACAGGGGATTATCAGCCCCAGCATTTT,CASSFVLGTGDYQPQHF
-,TRBJ1-5,-,TRBV3-1/TRBV3-2,TGTGCCAGCAGCCAAGTGAACGGCAGGGGCAATCAGCCCCAGCATTTT,CASSQVNGRGNQPQHF
-,TRBJ1-1,TRBD1,TRBV27,TGTGCCAGTGCCCGACAGGGAGTGGAAGCTTTCTTT,CASARQGVEAFF
-,TRBJ2-3,-,TRBV5-4,TGTGCCAGCAGCTTGGGGGCTAGCACAGATACGCAGTATTTT,CASSLGASTDTQYF
few,TRBJ1-4,-,TRBV5-1,TGCGCCAGCAGCTTGGATGGGGGGATTGGGAATGAAAAACTGTTTTTT,CASSLDGGIGNEKLFF
-,TRBJ1-6,-,TRBV18,TGTGCCAGCTCACTCCCGACTTATAATTCACCCCTCCACTTT,CASSLPTYNSPLHF
-,TRBJ2-3,TRBD1,TRBV11-2,TGTGCCAGCAACGGACAGGGAGCAGATACGCAGTATTTT,CASNGQGADTQYF
-,TRBJ2-5,TRBD1,TRBV28,TGTGCCAGCAGTTCATGGGACAGGACACAAGAGACCCAGTACTTC,CASSSWDRTQETQYF
once,TRBJ1-1,-,TRBV19,TGTGCCAGTAACCCGAGCCTCACAGGGCGTACTGAAGCTTTCTTT,CASNPSLTGRTEAFF
once,TRBJ1-1,-,TRBV7-3,TGTGCCAGCAGCTTAGGTAGGGGGAACACTGAAGCTTTCTTT,CASSLGRGNTEAFF
-,TRBJ1-5,-,TRBV19,TGTGCCAGTAGTAAAAGCGGACGGACTAGCAATCAGCCCCAGCATTTT,CASSKSGRTSNQPQHF
-,TRBJ1-1,-,TRBV1,TGCACCAGCAGCCAGGGGCAGACAGTGACGAACACTGAAGCTTTCTTT,CTSSQGQTVTNTEAFF
-,TRBJ2-3,TRBD2,TRBV7-6,TGTGCCAGCAGCTTCGGCGGGGGGACTAGCACAGATACGCAGTATTTT,CASSFGGGTSTDTQYF
-,TRBJ2-5,-,TRBV7-2,TGTGCCAGCAGCTCGACTAGGCAGGAGACCCAGTACTTC,CASSSTRQETQYF
-,TRBJ1-5,-,TRBV7-9,TGTGCCAGCAGCTCGTCCAGCGGTAATCAGCCCCAGCATTTT,CASSSSSGNQPQHF
-,TRBJ1-6,TRBD1,TRBV7-2,TGTGCCAGCAGCGTATTTCAGACAGGGTGGGCTTCACCCCTCCACTTT,CASSVFQTGWASPLHF
few,TRBJ1-5,-,TRBV4-1,TGCGCCAGCAGCCAAGAGGGGCAGGGCCGTCAGCCCCAGCATTTT,CASSQEGQGRQPQHF
-,TRBJ2-1,-,TRBV1,TGCACCAGCAGCCAAAGCCTTCCCGCGGGGGGGCCCCCCTACAATGAGCAGTTCTTC,CTSSQSLPAGGPPYNEQFF
-,TRBJ1-5,-,TRBV5-4,TGTGCCAGCAGCTCAGCGGGACACAGTTATAGCAATCAGCCCCAGCATTTT,CASSSAGHSYSNQPQHF
-,TRBJ2-1,TRBD1,TRBV28,TGTGCCAGCAGTCTCGGACAGGGGACCGTGGTTGAGCAGTTCTTC,CASSLGQGTVVEQFF
-,TRBJ2-7,-,TRBV6-5,TGTGCCAGCAGTTCCCCCACTAGTGTCTACGAGCAGTACTTC,CASSSPTSVYEQYF
medium-sized,TRBJ1-2,TRBD1,TRBV7-2,TGTGCCAGCAGCCCCGACAGGGTAGCGGGCTACACCTTC,CASSPDRVAGYTF